This T cell receptor (beta chain) was identified in a study of blood T cell repertoires in COVID-19 (dated by TCRdb to 2020 to 2022). Looking at the study overall: Collaborator samples came from the United States, Italy and Spain and covered acute and convalescent phases of COVID-19. The prospective study material was composed of cDNA or gDNA derived from T cells, B-cell-depleted T cells, or PBMCs. The dataset comprised deeply sampled blood TCRbeta repertoires from subjects exposed to, actively infected with, or recovered from COVID-19. The repertoires were released in a freely available public database meant as a resource for research on the immune response to SARS-CoV-2. Samples came from the ongoing ImmuneRACE study (first 160 participants) plus 1,254 subjects from 6 global collaborators. Nearly every sample came with metadata listing a de-identified subject ID, COVID-19 status, age in years and sex. Where available, HLA class I and class II types were obtained from metadata supplied by the sample provider rather than from assay-based typing.

Collaborating institutions collected whole blood in K2EDTA tubes following their own protocols. Collaborator samples were shipped for TCRbeta analysis as frozen whole blood, isolated PBMCs, or DNA extracted from either sample type. A note on this clone: It lacks a known antigen. Base qualities are missing; no much larger clone stands one base away.

TCRbeta CDR3 regions were amplified from genomic DNA by means of the immunoSEQ Assay, a bias-controlled multiplex PCR. Concerning the study's data processing: The number of nucleated cells in each sample was estimated by amplification of reference gene primers within the assay. To quantify the absolute abundance of each unique TCRbeta CDR3 rearrangement, sequence reads were collapsed and filtered. For each sample, productive Simpson clonality was calculated as the square root of Simpson's diversity index over productive rearrangements. TCRdb re-hosts the immuneACCESS table, in-frame sequences only. Its copies lack some clones; in the studies checked, an unresolved V gene accounts for under half of them, and the cause for the rest is not known. That table supplies the V and J calls and clone size; D and trimming were determined from the DNA. This sample holds about 64,000 clones; 82% were observed only once. The ten largest make up over 10% of the sample.

What the research found in general, with its limitations: The quantity of clinical and demographic metadata differed by source and by participant and was supplied without curation.

Taken from cysteine to phenylalanine, the CDR3 has 13 residues. Only the CDR3 DNA is retained, 39 bases long and in frame from the first base. For CDR1 and CDR2, the germline V gene (reference sequence) lists LNHDA and SQIVND. V has 6 bases trimmed and J has 7 bases trimmed; junction bases matching no gene number 4. Recombination linked TRBV19 to TRBJ2-1; 9 middle bases align to TRBD2. The source is a human donor in a cohort sampled during active COVID-19. The specimen was peripheral blood. The DNA sequence follows: TGTGCCAGTAGAGCGGGGGGAGGGAATGAGCAGTTCTTC. It translates to CASRAGGGNEQFF.